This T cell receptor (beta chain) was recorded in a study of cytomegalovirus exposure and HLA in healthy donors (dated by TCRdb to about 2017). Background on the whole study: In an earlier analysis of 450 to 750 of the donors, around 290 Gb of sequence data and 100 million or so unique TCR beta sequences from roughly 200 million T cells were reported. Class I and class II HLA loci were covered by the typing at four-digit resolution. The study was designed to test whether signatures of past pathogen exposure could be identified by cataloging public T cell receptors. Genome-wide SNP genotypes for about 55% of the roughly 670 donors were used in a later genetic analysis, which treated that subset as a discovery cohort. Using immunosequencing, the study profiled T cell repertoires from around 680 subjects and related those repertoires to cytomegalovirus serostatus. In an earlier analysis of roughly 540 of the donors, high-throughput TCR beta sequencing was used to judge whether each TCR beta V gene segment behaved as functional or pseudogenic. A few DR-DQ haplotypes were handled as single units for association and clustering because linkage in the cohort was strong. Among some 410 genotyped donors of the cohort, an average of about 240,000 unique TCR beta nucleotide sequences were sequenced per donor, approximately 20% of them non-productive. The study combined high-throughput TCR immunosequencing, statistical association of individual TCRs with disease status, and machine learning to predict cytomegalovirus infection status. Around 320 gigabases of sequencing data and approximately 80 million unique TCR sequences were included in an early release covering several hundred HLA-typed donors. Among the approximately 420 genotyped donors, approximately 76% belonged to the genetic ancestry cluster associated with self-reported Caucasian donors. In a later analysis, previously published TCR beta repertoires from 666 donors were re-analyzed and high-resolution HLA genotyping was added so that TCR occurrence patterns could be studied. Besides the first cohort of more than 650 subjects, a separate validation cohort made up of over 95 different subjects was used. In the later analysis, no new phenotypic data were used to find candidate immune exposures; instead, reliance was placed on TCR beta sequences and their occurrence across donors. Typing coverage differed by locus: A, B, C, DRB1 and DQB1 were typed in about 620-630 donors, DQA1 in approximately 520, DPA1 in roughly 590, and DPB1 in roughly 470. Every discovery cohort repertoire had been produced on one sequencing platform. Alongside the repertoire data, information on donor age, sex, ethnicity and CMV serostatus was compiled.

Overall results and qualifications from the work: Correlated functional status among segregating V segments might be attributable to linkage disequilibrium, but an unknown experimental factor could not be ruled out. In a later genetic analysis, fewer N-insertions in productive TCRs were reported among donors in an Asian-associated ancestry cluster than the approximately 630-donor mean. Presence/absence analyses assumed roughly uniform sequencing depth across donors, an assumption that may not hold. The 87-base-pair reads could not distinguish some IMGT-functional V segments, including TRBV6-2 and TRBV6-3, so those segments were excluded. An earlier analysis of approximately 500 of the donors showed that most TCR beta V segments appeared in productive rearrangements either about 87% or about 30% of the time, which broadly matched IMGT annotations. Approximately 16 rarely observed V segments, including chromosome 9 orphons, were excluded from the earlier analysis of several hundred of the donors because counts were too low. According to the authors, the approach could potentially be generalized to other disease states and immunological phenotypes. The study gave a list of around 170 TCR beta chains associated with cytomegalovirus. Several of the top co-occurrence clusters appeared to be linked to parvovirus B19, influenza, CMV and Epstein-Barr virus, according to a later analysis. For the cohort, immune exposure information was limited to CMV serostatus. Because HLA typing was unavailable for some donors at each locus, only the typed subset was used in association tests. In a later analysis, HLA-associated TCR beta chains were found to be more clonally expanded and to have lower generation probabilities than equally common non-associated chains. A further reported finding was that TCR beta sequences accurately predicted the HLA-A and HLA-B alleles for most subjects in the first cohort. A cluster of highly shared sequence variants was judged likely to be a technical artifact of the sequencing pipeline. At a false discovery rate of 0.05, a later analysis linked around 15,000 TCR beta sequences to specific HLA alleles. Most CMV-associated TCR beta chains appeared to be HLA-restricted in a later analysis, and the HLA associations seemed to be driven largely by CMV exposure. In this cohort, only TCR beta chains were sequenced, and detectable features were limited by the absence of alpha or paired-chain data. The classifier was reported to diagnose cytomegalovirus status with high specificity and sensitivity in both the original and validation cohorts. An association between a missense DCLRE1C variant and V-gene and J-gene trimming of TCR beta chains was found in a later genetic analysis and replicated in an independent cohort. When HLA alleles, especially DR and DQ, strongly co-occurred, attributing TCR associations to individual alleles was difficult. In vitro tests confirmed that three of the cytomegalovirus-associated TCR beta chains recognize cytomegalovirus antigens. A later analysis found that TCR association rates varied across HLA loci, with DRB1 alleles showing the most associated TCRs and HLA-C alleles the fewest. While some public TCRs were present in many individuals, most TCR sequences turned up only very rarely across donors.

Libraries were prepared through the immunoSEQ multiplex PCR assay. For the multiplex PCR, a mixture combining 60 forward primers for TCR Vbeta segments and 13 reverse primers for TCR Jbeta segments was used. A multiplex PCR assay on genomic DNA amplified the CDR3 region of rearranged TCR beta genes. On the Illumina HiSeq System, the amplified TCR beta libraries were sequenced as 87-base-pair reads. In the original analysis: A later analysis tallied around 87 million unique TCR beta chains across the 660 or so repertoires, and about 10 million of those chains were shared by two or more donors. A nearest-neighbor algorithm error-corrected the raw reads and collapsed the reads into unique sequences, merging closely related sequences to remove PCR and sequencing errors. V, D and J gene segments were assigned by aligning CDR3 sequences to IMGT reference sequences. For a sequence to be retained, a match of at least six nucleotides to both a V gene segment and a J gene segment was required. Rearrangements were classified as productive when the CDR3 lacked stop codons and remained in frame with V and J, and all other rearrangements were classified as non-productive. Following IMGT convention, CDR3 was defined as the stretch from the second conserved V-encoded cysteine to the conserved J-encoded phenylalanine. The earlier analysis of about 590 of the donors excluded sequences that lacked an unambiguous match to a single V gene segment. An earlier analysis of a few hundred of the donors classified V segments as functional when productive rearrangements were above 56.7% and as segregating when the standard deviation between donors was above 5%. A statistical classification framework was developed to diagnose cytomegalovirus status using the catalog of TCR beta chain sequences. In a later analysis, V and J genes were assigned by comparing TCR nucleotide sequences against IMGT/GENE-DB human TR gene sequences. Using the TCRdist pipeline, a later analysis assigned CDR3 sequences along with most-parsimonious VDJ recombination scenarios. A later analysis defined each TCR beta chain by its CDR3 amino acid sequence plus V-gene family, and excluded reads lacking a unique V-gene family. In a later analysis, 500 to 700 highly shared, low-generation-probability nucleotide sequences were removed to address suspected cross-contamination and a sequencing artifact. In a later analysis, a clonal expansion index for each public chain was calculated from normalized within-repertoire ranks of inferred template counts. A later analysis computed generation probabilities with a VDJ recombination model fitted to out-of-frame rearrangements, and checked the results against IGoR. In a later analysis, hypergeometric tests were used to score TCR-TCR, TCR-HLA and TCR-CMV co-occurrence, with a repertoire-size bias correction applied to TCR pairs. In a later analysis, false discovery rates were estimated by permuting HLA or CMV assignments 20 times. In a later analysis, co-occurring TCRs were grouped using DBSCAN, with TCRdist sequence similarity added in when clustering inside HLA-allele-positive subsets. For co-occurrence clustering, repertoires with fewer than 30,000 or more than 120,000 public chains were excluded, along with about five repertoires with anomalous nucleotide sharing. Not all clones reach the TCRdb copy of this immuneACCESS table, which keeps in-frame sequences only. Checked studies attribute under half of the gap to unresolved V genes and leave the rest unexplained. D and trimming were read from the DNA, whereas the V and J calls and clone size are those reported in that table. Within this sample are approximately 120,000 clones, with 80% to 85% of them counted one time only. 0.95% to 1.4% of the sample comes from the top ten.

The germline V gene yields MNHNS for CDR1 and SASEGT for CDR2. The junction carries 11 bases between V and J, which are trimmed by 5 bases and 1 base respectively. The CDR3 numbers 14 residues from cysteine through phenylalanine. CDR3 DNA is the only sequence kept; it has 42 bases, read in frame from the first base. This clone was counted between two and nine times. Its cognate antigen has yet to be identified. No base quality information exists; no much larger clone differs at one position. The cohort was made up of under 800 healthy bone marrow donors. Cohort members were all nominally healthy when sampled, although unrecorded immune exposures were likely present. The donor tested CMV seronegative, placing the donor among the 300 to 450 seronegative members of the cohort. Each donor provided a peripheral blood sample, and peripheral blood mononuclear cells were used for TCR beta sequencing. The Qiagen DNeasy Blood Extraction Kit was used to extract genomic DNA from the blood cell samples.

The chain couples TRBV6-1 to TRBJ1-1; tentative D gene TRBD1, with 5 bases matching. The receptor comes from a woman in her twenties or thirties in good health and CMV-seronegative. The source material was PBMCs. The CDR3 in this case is CASSSRAWNTEAFF. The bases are TGTGCCAGCAGTTCCAGGGCCTGGAACACTGAAGCTTTCTTT.